The TCR beta chain described here comes from a study of Graves' ophthalmopathy and Graves' hyperthyroidism. Active ophthalmopathy (CAS at least 3, NOSPECS at least 4), lasting under 3 months. For repertoire sequencing, the TCR beta CDR3 regions were amplified from RNA transcripts. The first round was an RT-PCR with HTBI primers, and the second round was a multiplex PCR. TCRdb analysed the multiplex PCR reads with MiXCR anew, one entry per CDR3 protein. The sample consists of 450,000 or so distinct CDR3 sequences, about an eighth of them appearing once. General observations from the study: Sensitivity reached 60% to 71% and specificity approximately 72% when the model predicted ophthalmopathy progression.

The sample holds many counts of this clonotype. The antigen is undetermined. The V gene's germline CDR1 is DFQATT and CDR2 SNEGSKA (reference sequence). The CDR3 consists of 12 residues. V gave up 3 bases and J gave up 6 bases, with 12 bases separating them. The receptor comes from a woman in her twenties or thirties with Graves' ophthalmopathy. The V call is TRBV20-1, the J call TRBJ2-7; tentatively, D is TRBD2 (5 bases). Sequenced material: blood. The CDR3 nucleotides are TGCAGTGCTAGTCGGACTCCGGTCGAGCAGTACTTC. This gives the protein CSASRTPVEQYF.